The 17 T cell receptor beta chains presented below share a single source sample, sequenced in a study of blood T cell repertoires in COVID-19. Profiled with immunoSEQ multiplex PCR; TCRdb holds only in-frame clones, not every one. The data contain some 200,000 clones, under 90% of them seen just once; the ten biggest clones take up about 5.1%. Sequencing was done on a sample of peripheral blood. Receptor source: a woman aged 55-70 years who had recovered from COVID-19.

The CDR3 reads CASRERGRTEYEQYF. The DNA of the CDR3 is TGTGCCAGCAGGGAGCGGGGGCGCACTGAATACGAGCAGTACTTC. This chain links TRBV7-2 with TRBJ2-7, with 8 bases identical to TRBD2. This CDR3 region has 15 residues. V lost 6 bases, J lost 4 bases, and 11 bases stayed unmatched. Germline loops: CDR1 SGHTA, CDR2 FQGNSA.

The CDR3 spells CASSSQAGQPQHF. CDR3 in DNA: TGTGCCAGCAGCTCTCAAGCGGGGCAGCCCCAGCATTTT. This chain links TRBV7-9 with TRBJ1-5; D gene uncertain. CDR1 and CDR2 (germline): SEHNR, FQNEAQ (reference sequence). V shed 4 bases and J shed 7 bases, with 11 bases lying between them. CDR3 length: 13 amino acids.

DNA for the CDR3: TGCGCCAGCAGCCAAGTCGCTAGCGGGGGGGCAGTATTTCAGCAGTTCTTC. This sequence encodes CASSQVASGGAVFQQFF. The genes are TRBV4-1 and TRBJ2-1; 12 bases line up with TRBD2. V was clipped by 1 base and J by 11 bases; unmatched bases: 12. CDR3 size: 17 residues. Germline V gene lookup returns CDR1 MGHRA and CDR2 YSYEKL.

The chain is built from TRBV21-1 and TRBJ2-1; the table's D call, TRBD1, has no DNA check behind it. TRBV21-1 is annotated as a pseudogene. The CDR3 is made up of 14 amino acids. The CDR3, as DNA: TGTGCCAGCAGGCAGGGGGGAACGTACAATGAGCAGTTCTTC. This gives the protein CASRQGGTYNEQFF.

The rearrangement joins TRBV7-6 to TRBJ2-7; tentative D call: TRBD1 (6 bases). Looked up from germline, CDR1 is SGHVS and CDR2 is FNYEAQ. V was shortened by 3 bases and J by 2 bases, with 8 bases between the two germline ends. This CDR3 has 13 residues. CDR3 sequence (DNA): TGTGCCAGCAGCTTGGGACATCCCTACGAGCAGTACTTC. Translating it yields CASSLGHPYEQYF. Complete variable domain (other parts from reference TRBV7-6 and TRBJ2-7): GAGVSQSPRYKVTKRGQDVALRCDPISGHVSLYWYRQALGQGPEFLTYFNYEAQQDKSGLPNDRFSAERPEGSISTLTIQRTEQRDSAMYRCASSLGHPYEQYFGPGTRLTVT.

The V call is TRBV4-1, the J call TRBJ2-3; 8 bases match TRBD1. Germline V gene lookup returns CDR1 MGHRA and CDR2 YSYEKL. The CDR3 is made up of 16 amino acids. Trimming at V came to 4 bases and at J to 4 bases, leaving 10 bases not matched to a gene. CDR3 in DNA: TGCGCCAGCAGCCTCGGTCAGGGGGCAATCGCAGATACGCAGTATTTT. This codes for CASSLGQGAIADTQYF.

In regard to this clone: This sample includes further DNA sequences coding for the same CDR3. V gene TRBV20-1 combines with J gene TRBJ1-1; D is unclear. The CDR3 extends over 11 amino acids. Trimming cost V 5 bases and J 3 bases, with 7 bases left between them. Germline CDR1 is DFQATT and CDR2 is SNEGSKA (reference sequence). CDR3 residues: CSAGGDTEAFF. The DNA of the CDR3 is TGCAGTGCTGGCGGAGACACTGAAGCTTTCTTT.

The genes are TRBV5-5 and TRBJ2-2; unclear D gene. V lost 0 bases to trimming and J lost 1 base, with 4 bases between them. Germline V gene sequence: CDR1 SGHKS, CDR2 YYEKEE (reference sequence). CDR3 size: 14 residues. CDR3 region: CASSLDQNTGELFF. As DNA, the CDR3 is TGTGCCAGCAGCTTGGATCAGAACACCGGGGAGCTGTTTTTT.

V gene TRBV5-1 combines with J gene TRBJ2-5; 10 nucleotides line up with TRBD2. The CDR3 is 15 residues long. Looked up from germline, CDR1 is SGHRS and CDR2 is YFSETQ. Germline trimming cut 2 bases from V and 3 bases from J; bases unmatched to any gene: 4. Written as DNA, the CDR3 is TGCGCCAGCAGCTTTCCCGGGACTAGCGAAGAGACCCAGTACTTC. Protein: CASSFPGTSEETQYF.

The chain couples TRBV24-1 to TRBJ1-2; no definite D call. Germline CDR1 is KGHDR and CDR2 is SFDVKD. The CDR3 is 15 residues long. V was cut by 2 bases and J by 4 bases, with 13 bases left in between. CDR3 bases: TGTGCCACCAGTGATTCTCGTGGGCACCGCTATGGCTACACCTTC. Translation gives CATSDSRGHRYGYTF.

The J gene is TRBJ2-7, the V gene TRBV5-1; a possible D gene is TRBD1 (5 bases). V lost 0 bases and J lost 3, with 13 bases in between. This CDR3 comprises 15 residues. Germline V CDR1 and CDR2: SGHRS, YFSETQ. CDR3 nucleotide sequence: TGCGCCAGCAGCTTGGGAGTTGGGGCCAACTACGAGCAGTACTTC. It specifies CASSLGVGANYEQYF.

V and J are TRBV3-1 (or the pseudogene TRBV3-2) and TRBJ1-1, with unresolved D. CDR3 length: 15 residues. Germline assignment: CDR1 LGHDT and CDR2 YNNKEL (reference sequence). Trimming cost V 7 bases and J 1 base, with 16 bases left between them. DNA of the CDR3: TGTGCCAGCACCGTCACTGCTCAGGCGAACACTGAAGCTTTCTTT. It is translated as CASTVTAQANTEAFF.

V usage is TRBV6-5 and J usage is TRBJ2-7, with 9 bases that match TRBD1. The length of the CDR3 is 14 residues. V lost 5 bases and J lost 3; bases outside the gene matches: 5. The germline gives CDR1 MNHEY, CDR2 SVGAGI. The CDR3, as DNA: TGTGCCAGCAGTCGACGGGACAGGGACTACGAGCAGTACTTC. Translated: CASSRRDRDYEQYF.

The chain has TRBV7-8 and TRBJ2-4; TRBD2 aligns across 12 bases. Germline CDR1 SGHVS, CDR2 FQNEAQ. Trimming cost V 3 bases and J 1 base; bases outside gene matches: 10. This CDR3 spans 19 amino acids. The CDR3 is CASSFKLAGGLWAKNIQYF. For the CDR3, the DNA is TGTGCCAGCAGCTTCAAACTAGCGGGGGGATTGTGGGCCAAAAACATTCAGTACTTC.

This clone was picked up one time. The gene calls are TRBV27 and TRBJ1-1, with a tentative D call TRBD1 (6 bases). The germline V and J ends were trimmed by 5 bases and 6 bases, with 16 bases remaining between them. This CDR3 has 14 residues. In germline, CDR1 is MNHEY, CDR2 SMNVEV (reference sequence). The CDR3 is CASSLGAGPSEAFF. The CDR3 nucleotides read TGTGCCAGCAGTCTGGGGGCGGGCCCCTCTGAAGCTTTCTTT.

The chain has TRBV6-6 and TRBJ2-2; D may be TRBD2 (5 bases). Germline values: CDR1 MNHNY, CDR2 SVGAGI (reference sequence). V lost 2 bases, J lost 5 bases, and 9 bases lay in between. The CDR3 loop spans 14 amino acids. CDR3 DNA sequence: TGTGCCAGCAGTTACGTGGACTCGACCGGGGAGCTGTTTTTT. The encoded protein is CASSYVDSTGELFF.

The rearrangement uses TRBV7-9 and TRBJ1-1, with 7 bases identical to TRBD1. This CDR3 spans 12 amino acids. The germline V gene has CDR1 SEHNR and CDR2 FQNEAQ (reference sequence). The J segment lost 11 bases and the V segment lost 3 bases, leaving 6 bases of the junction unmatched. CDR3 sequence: CASSLTGFEAFF. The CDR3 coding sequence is TGTGCCAGCAGCTTGACAGGGTTCGAGGCTTTCTTT.